The 20 T cell receptor beta chains below were found in one sample sequenced in a study of blood T cell repertoires in COVID-19. Clones were read by immunoSEQ multiplex PCR, and TCRdb kept only the in-frame ones, dropping some. The sample lists approximately 350,000 clones, around 89% seen once, with 0.95% to 1.5% in the top ten. Sequenced sample: peripheral blood. Every receptor here comes from a man aged 40-50 years with acute or convalescent COVID-19.

The J gene is TRBJ2-5, the V gene TRBV19; a possible D gene is TRBD1 (6 bases). Germline lookup yields CDR1 LNHDA and CDR2 SQIVND (reference sequence). The V and J ends lost 9 bases and 2 bases respectively, with 13 bases between them. The length of the CDR3 is 13 residues. CDR3 protein: CASKGQKQETQYF. DNA of the CDR3: TGTGCCAGCAAGGGACAAAAACAAGAGACCCAGTACTTC.

The V call is TRBV4-1, the J call TRBJ1-1; D gene ambiguous. Between the trimmed V and J ends, which lost 2 bases and 1 base, there was a span of 8 bases. CDR3 length equals 14 residues. Germline V gives CDR1 MGHRA, CDR2 YSYEKL. CDR3 DNA: TGCGCCAGCAGCCAACCCAACGGGAACACTGAAGCTTTCTTT. Its protein is CASSQPNGNTEAFF.

The CDR3 DNA follows: TGTGCCAGTAGTATAGTAATAGCGGACGAGCAGTACTTC. It is translated as CASSIVIADEQYF. The chain couples TRBV19 to TRBJ2-7, with D possibly TRBD2 on 6 matching bases. V was trimmed by 1 base and J by 5 bases, leaving 9 bases between them. This CDR3 has 13 amino acids. The germline V gene encodes CDR1 LNHDA and CDR2 SQIVND (reference sequence).

V usage is TRBV2 and J usage is TRBJ1-1; 7 bases line up with TRBD1. Losses at the gene ends were 3 bases for V and 0 bases for J; bases not matched to a gene: 7. There are 16 residues in the CDR3. Germline loops: CDR1 SNHLY, CDR2 FYNNEI. The CDR3 nucleotides read TGTGCCAGCAGTGAGAGTCGGACAGGAATGAACACTGAAGCTTTCTTT. Translated: CASSESRTGMNTEAFF.

Only one count was recorded for this clone. A read error may be the cause here, since a much bigger clone is one base away. Other nucleotide sequences from this sample produce the same CDR3. The chain couples TRBV27 to TRBJ2-1; the D is unclear. The CDR3 sequence is 13 residues long. The germline V gene has CDR1 MNHEY and CDR2 SMNVEV (reference sequence). Deletions cut 5 bases from V and 0 bases from J, with 5 bases between. CDR3 region: CASSLSSYNEQFF. In DNA, the CDR3 is TGTGCCAGCAGTCTCAGCTCCTACAATGAGCAGTTCTTC.

V usage is TRBV7-2 and J usage is TRBJ2-3; D may be TRBD1 (5 bases). The V end was cut by 1 base, the J end by 0 bases, with 11 bases between. The CDR3 extends over 16 amino acids. Per the germline V gene, CDR1 is SGHTA and CDR2 is FQGNSA. The CDR3 nucleotides read TGTGCCAGCAGCTTAGGTGACAGATCTAGCACAGATACGCAGTATTTT. Amino acids: CASSLGDRSSTDTQYF.

The chain links TRBV7-2 to TRBJ2-1; no clear D gene. Germline V gene sequence: CDR1 SGHTA, CDR2 FQGNSA. There are 14 residues in the CDR3. Trimming pared 3 bases from V and 0 bases from J, leaving 6 bases between. This CDR3 reads CASSFRSSYNEQFF. The CDR3 DNA reads TGTGCCAGCAGCTTTCGCAGCTCCTACAATGAGCAGTTCTTC.

The chain has TRBV19 and TRBJ2-1, with unresolved D. V shed 9 bases and J shed 7 bases, with 10 bases lying between them. This CDR3 is 11 amino acids long. CDR1 and CDR2 from the germline V gene are LNHDA and SQIVND (reference sequence). CDR3 sequence (DNA): TGTGCCAGCGCCAGCAGGAATGAGCAGTTCTTC. It is translated as CASASRNEQFF.

The gene calls are TRBV29-1 and TRBJ1-2; D is unclear. V dropped 5 bases and J dropped 7 bases, with 17 bases sitting between them. The CDR3 has 13 residues. Germline V gene sequence: CDR1 SQVTM, CDR2 ANQGSEA. For the CDR3, the DNA is TGCAGCGTTAGTCTACAGCAAGCCTCTGGCTACACCTTC. This sequence encodes CSVSLQQASGYTF.

This clone was seen once. The chain couples TRBV5-1 to TRBJ2-7; weak D call: TRBD1 (6 bases). This CDR3 is 12 amino acids long. Trimming took 3 bases from V and 6 from J, leaving 10 bases between them. Germline V lookup: CDR1 SGHRS, CDR2 YFSETQ. The chain's CDR3 is CASSSQGSEQYF. CDR3 DNA sequence: TGCGCCAGCAGCTCACAGGGTTCCGAGCAGTACTTC. Looking up the rest from reference TRBV5-1 and TRBJ2-7 gives the full variable domain: KAGVTQTPRYLIKTRGQQVTLSCSPISGHRSVSWYQQTPGQGLQFLFEYFSETQRNKGNFPGRFSGRQFSNSRSEMNVSTLELGDSALYLCASSSQGSEQYFGPGTRLTVT.

The chain couples TRBV2 to TRBJ1-2; TRBD1 matches at 7 bases. Germline values: CDR1 SNHLY, CDR2 FYNNEI. The V segment lost 6 bases and the J segment 0 bases; nucleotides outside the gene matches: 7. The CDR3 is 15 amino acids. The DNA for the CDR3 is TGTGCCAGCAGGGGGACAGCCATTACTAACTATGGCTACACCTTC. Its protein is CASRGTAITNYGYTF.

V and J are TRBV11-2 and TRBJ2-7; 8 bases fit TRBD1. The CDR3 is made up of 15 amino acids. V was pared by 4 bases and J by 1 base, with 6 bases of the junction left unmatched. Germline-derived CDR1 and CDR2 are SGHAT and FQNNGV. The CDR3 here is CASSSHRGRSYEQYF. CDR3 bases: TGTGCCAGCAGCTCCCACAGGGGGAGGTCCTACGAGCAGTACTTC. The full variable domain, in which reference TRBV11-2 and TRBJ2-7 provide the parts outside the CDR3, is EAGVAQSPRYKIIEKRQSVAFWCNPISGHATLYWYQQILGQGPKLLIQFQNNGVVDDSQLPKDRFSAERLKGVDSTLKIQPAKLEDSAVYLCASSSHRGRSYEQYFGPGTRLTVT.

The chain employs TRBV5-6 and TRBJ1-4, with D possibly matching TRBD1 (6 bases). The CDR3 extends over 15 amino acids. The V end was cut by 5 bases, the J end by 8 bases, with 19 bases between. Looked up from germline, CDR1 is SGHDT and CDR2 is YYEEEE. In nucleotides, the CDR3 is TGTGCCAGCAGTTCCCTCGACAGGTTACGCGAAAAACTGTTTTTT. This codes for CASSSLDRLREKLFF. The full variable domain, in which reference TRBV5-6 and TRBJ1-4 provide the parts outside the CDR3, is DAGVTQSPTHLIKTRGQQVTLRCSPKSGHDTVSWYQQALGQGPQFIFQYYEEEERQRGNFPDRFSGHQFPNYSSELNVNALLLGDSALYLCASSSLDRLREKLFFGSGTQLSVL.

V usage is TRBV5-4 and J usage is TRBJ2-7, with 7 bases fitting TRBD1. The CDR3 runs 13 residues. V gave up 4 bases and J gave up 5 bases; unmatched junction bases: 6. Germline loops: CDR1 SGHNT, CDR2 YYREEE (reference sequence). For the CDR3, the DNA is TGTGCCAGCAGCACGATAGGGGGCGACGAGCAGTACTTC. Protein sequence: CASSTIGGDEQYF.

The CDR3 DNA reads as TGTGCCAGCCTGCCGGGAGGGGGAGATCAAGAGACCCAGTACTTC. Residues: CASLPGGGDQETQYF. This rearrangement joins TRBV5-4 to TRBJ2-5, with TRBD2 matching over 8 bases. The germline V gene has CDR1 SGHNT and CDR2 YYREEE (reference sequence). The CDR3 contains 15 residues. The V and J ends lost 7 bases and 2 bases, in that order; junction bases with no gene match: 10.

As to this clone: Other DNA sequences of this sample code for an identical CDR3. V is TRBV9 and J is TRBJ2-3; no clear D gene. Germline CDR1 is SGDLS and CDR2 is YYNGEE. The CDR3 is 14 amino acids. V was shortened by 0 bases and J by 0 bases, with 5 bases between the two germline ends. The CDR3 spells CASSVDSSTDTQYF. In DNA form, the CDR3 reads TGTGCCAGCAGCGTAGACAGTAGCACAGATACGCAGTATTTT.

The CDR3 region is CASRSGGNQNRLFF. In nucleotides, the CDR3 is TGTGCCAGCAGGTCAGGGGGGAATCAAAATAGACTGTTTTTT. The chain couples TRBV27 to TRBJ1-4; 7 nucleotides match TRBD1. CDR1 and CDR2 from the germline V gene are MNHEY and SMNVEV (reference sequence). The CDR3 is made up of 14 amino acids. V trimming: 6 bases; J trimming: 13 bases; junction bases outside the gene matches: 14. Drawing the rest from reference TRBV27 and TRBJ1-4, the complete variable domain is EAQVTQNPRYLITVTGKKLTVTCSQNMNHEYMSWYRQDPGLGLRQIYYSMNVEVTDKGDVPEGYKVSRKEKRNFPLILESPSPNQTSLYFCASRSGGNQNRLFFGSGTQLSVL.

This sequence joins TRBV12-3 or TRBV12-4 and TRBJ1-2; D is undetermined. V was clipped by 5 bases and J by 0 bases, with 7 bases between them. The CDR3 totals 13 residues. Written as DNA, the CDR3 is TGTGCCAGCAGTGACTTAGCTAACTATGGCTACACCTTC. Translating gives CASSDLANYGYTF.

The chain combines TRBV6-2 or TRBV6-3 with TRBJ2-7; TRBD1 matches 7 bases. V shed 2 bases, J shed 4 bases, and the junction held 11 bases outside the gene matches. Germline V gene lookup returns CDR1 MNHEY and CDR2 SVGEGT. The CDR3 runs to 16 residues. CDR3: CASSYRRGQLFYEQYF. CDR3 sequence (DNA): TGTGCCAGCAGTTACAGAAGGGGACAGTTATTTTACGAGCAGTACTTC.

V is TRBV11-2 and J is TRBJ2-1, with 8 bases matching TRBD1. The germline gives CDR1 SGHAT, CDR2 FQNNGV. The CDR3 is 15 amino acids. Losses at the gene ends were 3 bases for V and 4 bases for J; bases not matched to a gene: 5. The CDR3: CASSLTGAFYNEQFF. CDR3 coding DNA: TGTGCCAGCAGCTTGACAGGGGCATTTTACAATGAGCAGTTCTTC.